This T cell receptor beta chain was recorded in a study of T-cell memory formation after mild COVID-19 (dated by TCRdb to the early 2020s). Background on the whole study: TCR sequence clusters from the two donors were found to be largely donor specific. Two young, previously healthy adult volunteers, one female and one male, were included in the cohort. T-cell clones expanding and contracting after mild COVID-19 in two donors were tracked by longitudinal TCRalpha and TCRbeta repertoire sequencing. The full study reports these points: Whether the second-wave clones peaking on day 37 were SARS-CoV-2 specific was not confirmed. Some responding clones were detected in pre-infection memory, suggesting pre-existing cross-reactive memory T cells joined the SARS-CoV-2 response. Contracting CD4+ clones were found mainly in CM and EM memory subsets, while CD8+ clones were enriched in EMRA. The study included only two mild cases, and larger cohorts that include severe cases with pre-infection samples were judged to be necessary. Clones that contracted from day 15 to 85 showed balanced CD4/CD8 phenotypes, whereas a second wave of clones that expanded from day 15 to 37 leaned towards CD4+.

Ficoll-Paque density gradient centrifugation was the method used to isolate PBMCs. A word on this clonotype: Its cognate antigen has yet to be identified. No much larger clone is present one base from it, and per-base qualities are unavailable.

The listed sequencing device is Illumina NovaSeq 6000. TCRalpha and TCRbeta cDNA libraries were constructed by 5'RACE with constant-segment primers, with sample barcodes and unique molecular identifiers being introduced. RNA was extracted from every sample with Trizol reagent. Library amplification was performed in two PCR steps, and a second sample barcode and Illumina TruSeq adapters were introduced in the second step. Sequencing of libraries was performed on an Illumina NovaSeq with 2 x 150 bp paired-end reads. From the authors' description of their analysis: The reads were demultiplexed and collapsed into UMI-guided consensus sequences using migec v1.2.7. Using mixcr v2.1.11, the UMI consensuses were aligned to TRA and TRB V and J templates and assembled into clonotypes. Expanded or contracted clonotypes were those called significant by both edgeR and NoisET, with noise models trained on biological replicates. edgeR calls used a false discovery rate-adjusted p below 0.01 and a log2 fold-change threshold of 1. As an exploratory analysis of dynamics, PCA with hierarchical clustering was applied to max-normalized trajectories of the 1000 most abundant clonotypes. Separately sequenced CD4+ and CD8+ repertoires were used to assign the CD4 or CD8 phenotype of responding clones. TCRdb ran its own pipeline on the public reads, namely fastp trimming at Q25 and MiXCR clone calling, and kept in-frame beta chains. Rows are unified per CDR3 protein, each entry keeping the most common DNA and genes. V and J calls and clone size were set by TCRdb, not the authors. Across this sample there are over 150,000 distinct CDR3 sequences, with 20% to 25% seen only once. The ten largest clones take up approximately 22% of the sample.

This clonotype was sampled from an adult woman who had mild COVID-19 (a few samples of this study predate the infection). The sample titles of this study are shuffled in the database, so cell type and time point are left out; the donor was told from shared clones. What was sequenced was PBMCs or a T cell subset sorted from them (not recorded which).

The nucleotide sequence reads as follows: TGCGCCAGCAGCCAAGACCGAGACAGGGAGCAGTACTTC. It codes for CASSQDRDREQYF. The chain is encoded by TRBV4-1 joined to TRBJ2-7; a weak D assignment points to TRBD1 (6 bases agree). V and J lose 0 bases and 7 bases, and a span of 10 bases separates them. Looking up the germline V gene yields CDR1 MGHRA and CDR2 YSYEKL. The CDR3 contains 13 residues, cysteine and phenylalanine counted. The retained sequence is limited to the CDR3, 39 bases, with the frame set at the first base.